The 15 T cell receptor beta chains below were found in one sample sequenced in a study of cytomegalovirus exposure and HLA in healthy donors. With 60 Vbeta and 13 Jbeta primers, the PCR was carried out. Sequencing was performed with immunoSEQ multiplex PCR; in TCRdb, only in-frame clones are kept and a portion is missing. Among 150,000 to 200,000 clones listed, approximately 84% were seen once. Sequenced sample: PBMCs. The receptors come from a young woman in good health and CMV-seropositive.

The rearrangement joins TRBV5-1 to TRBJ1-1; TRBD1 agrees at 8 bases. Germline V lookup: CDR1 SGHRS, CDR2 YFSETQ. The CDR3 runs 13 residues. J was trimmed by 7 bases and V by 4 bases; bases with no gene match: 6. CDR3 DNA sequence: TGCGCCAGCAGCATGGGGACAGGTTTTGAAGCTTTCTTT. Its translation is CASSMGTGFEAFF.

This clone was seen a single time. CDR3 amino acids: CASSTTSGAYNEQFF. In DNA form, the CDR3 reads TGTGCCAGTAGTACGACTAGCGGGGCCTACAATGAGCAGTTCTTC. The chain carries TRBV19 and TRBJ2-1; 11 nucleotides match TRBD2. The CDR3 has 15 amino acids. The germline CDR1 and CDR2 sequences are LNHDA and SQIVND (reference sequence). J lost 2 bases, V lost 4 bases, and 1 base had no gene match.

The chain employs TRBV6-5 and TRBJ2-5, with a weak D call TRBD1 (7 bases). The DNA end favors TRBJ2-7, so the J call may be wrong. This CDR3 region has 14 residues. The germline V gene has CDR1 MNHEY and CDR2 SVGAGI. CDR3 sequence: CASSRGTVSYEQYF. CDR3 DNA: TGTGCCAGCAGCCGCGGGACAGTTAGTTACGAGCAGTACTTC.

The rearrangement uses TRBV7-2 and TRBJ1-1, with 11 bases identical to TRBD1. This CDR3 has 15 amino acids. Trimming took 6 bases from V and 11 from J; bases not matched to a gene: 14. Germline CDR1 SGHTA, CDR2 FQGNSA. Here the CDR3 reads CASSTARTGGPRAFF. In nucleotides, the CDR3 is TGTGCCAGCAGTACCGCCCGGACAGGGGGCCCTCGGGCTTTCTTT.

This rearrangement joins TRBV10-1 to TRBJ1-1; a possible D gene is TRBD1 (5 bases). Germline V gene lookup returns CDR1 WNHNN and CDR2 SYGVQD (reference sequence). V was trimmed by 6 bases and J by 1 base, leaving 15 bases between them. This CDR3 region has 15 residues. CDR3 DNA sequence: TGCGCCAGCAGGGCAGGGTTGCGTGAGAACACTGAAGCTTTCTTT. Amino acid sequence: CASRAGLRENTEAFF.

The J gene is TRBJ2-1, the V gene TRBV18; 10 bases align to TRBD2. The CDR3 sequence is 16 residues long. After removal of 3 bases from V and 5 bases from J, the junction contained 7 bases not matched to a gene. Germline V gene lookup returns CDR1 KGHSH and CDR2 LQKENI. CDR3 amino acids: CASSPSVSGGNNEQFF. The CDR3 region has the DNA TGTGCCAGCTCACCGTCGGTTAGCGGGGGGAACAATGAGCAGTTCTTC.

V gene TRBV11-2 combines with J gene TRBJ2-5, with 7 positions matching TRBD1. Germline CDR1 is SGHAT and CDR2 is FQNNGV. V lost 5 bases and J lost 4; bases outside the gene matches: 10. The CDR3 totals 15 residues. CDR3 coding DNA: TGTGCCAGCAGCCAAACAGGGGTGTTGTTAGAGACCCAGTACTTC. This codes for CASSQTGVLLETQYF.

The genes are TRBV4-1 and TRBJ2-7; D gene unclear. The germline V and J ends were trimmed by 1 base and 2 bases, with 6 bases remaining between them. Germline V lookup: CDR1 MGHRA, CDR2 YSYEKL. CDR3 length equals 13 residues. Here the CDR3 DNA reads TGCGCCAGCAGCCAAGGTCCCACCTACGAGCAGTACTTC. Its protein is CASSQGPTYEQYF.

CDR3 DNA sequence: TGTGCCAGCAGCTTGAGGCGGTCCTACGAGCAGTACTTC. As protein: CASSLRRSYEQYF. This chain uses TRBV5-8 with TRBJ2-7; D not resolved. The CDR3 sequence is 13 residues long. The V gene's germline CDR1 is SGHTS and CDR2 YDEGEE. V shed 1 base and J shed 1 base, with 6 bases lying between them.

The chain joins TRBV6-6 to TRBJ1-1, with D unresolved. Germline V gene data show CDR1 as MNHNY and CDR2 as SVGAGI (reference sequence). The CDR3 loop spans 13 amino acids. With 6 bases removed from V and 1 base from J, the gap between germline ends came to 9 bases. The CDR3: CASSPLRNTEAFF. The CDR3 DNA follows: TGTGCCAGCAGCCCACTACGGAACACTGAAGCTTTCTTT.

Regarding this clone: Germline is not matched at one junction end, which may reflect a read error. J is TRBJ1-4 and V is TRBV5-1, with 7 bases aligning to TRBD1. The CDR3 loop spans 15 amino acids. CDR1 and CDR2 (germline): SGHRS, YFSETQ. CDR3 DNA: TGCGCCAGCAGCTTGGGCGACAGGGCTGATGAAAGACTGTTTTTT. Amino acid sequence: CASSLGDRADERLFF.

The chain combines TRBV11-2 with TRBJ1-4; 7 bases are shared with TRBD1. Trimming took 5 bases from V and 0 from J; bases not matched to a gene: 6. Germline V gene sequence: CDR1 SGHAT, CDR2 FQNNGV. The CDR3 is made up of 16 amino acids. The CDR3 DNA reads as TGTGCCAGCAGCCCCCCCGACAGGGCAACTAATGAAAAACTGTTTTTT. It translates to CASSPPDRATNEKLFF.

The chain has TRBV7-2 and TRBJ1-4; the D gene is possibly TRBD1 (5 bases). The CDR3 runs 15 residues. Trimming took 5 bases from V and 6 from J, leaving 16 bases between them. Looked up from germline, CDR1 is SGHTA and CDR2 is FQGNSA. In DNA form, the CDR3 reads TGTGCCAGCAGCCGACGGGCGGGGACTTATGAAAAACTGTTTTTT. Protein: CASSRRAGTYEKLFF.

J is TRBJ2-1 and V is TRBV9, with 9 bases identical to TRBD2. The CDR3 runs to 15 residues. V shed 1 base, J shed 4 bases, and the junction held 3 bases outside the gene matches. Germline V gene lookup returns CDR1 SGDLS and CDR2 YYNGEE. This CDR3 reads CASSVRLADYNEQFF. The DNA for the CDR3 is TGTGCCAGCAGCGTAAGACTAGCGGATTACAATGAGCAGTTCTTC.

This clone was recorded once. J is TRBJ2-7 and V is TRBV27; D perhaps matches TRBD1 (6 bases). Between the trimmed V and J ends, which lost 7 bases and 5 bases, there was a span of 18 bases. The CDR3 extends over 14 amino acids. Per germline, CDR1 MNHEY and CDR2 SMNVEV (reference sequence). CDR3 nucleotides: TGTGCCAGCAAAGAGGTTCGGACAGCCCACGAGCAGTACTTC. Translating it yields CASKEVRTAHEQYF.